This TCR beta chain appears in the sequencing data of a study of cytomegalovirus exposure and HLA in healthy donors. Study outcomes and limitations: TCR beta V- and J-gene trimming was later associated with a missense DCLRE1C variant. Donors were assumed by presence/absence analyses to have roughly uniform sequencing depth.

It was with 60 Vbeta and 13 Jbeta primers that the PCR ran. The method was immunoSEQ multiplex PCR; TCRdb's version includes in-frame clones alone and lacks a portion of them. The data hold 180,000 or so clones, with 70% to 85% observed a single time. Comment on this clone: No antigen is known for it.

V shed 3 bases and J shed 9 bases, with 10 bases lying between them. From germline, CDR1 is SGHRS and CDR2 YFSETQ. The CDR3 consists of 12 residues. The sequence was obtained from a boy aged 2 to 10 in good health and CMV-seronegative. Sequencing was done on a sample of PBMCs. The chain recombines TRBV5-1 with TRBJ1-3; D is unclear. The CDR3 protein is CASSYGEGTIYF. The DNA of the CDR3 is TGCGCCAGCAGCTACGGGGAAGGCACCATATATTTT.